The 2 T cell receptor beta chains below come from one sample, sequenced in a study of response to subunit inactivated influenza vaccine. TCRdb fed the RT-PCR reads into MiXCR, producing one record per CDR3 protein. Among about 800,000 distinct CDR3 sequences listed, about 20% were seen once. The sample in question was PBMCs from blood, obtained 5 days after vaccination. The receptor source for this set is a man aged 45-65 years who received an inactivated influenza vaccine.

The CDR3 spells CATSRRTGTNEKLFF. The CDR3 DNA is TGTGCCACCAGCAGGCGGACAGGGACTAATGAAAAACTGTTTTTT. The rearrangement uses TRBV15 and TRBJ1-4; 8 positions agree with TRBD1. V shed 3 bases and J 2 bases; nucleotides not matched to a gene: 2. The germline V gene encodes CDR1 LNHNV and CDR2 YYDKDF (reference sequence). The CDR3 loop spans 15 amino acids.

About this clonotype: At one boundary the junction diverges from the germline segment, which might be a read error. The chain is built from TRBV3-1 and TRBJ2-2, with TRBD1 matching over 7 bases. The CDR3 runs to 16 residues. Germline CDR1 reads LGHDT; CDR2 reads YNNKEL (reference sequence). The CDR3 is CASTQRTGANTGELFF. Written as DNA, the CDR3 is TGTGCCAGCACCCAAAGGACAGGCGCGAACACCGGGGAGCTGTTTTTT.